This T cell receptor beta chain was observed in a study of blood T cell repertoires in COVID-19. Turning to the study itself: The study drew acute and convalescent COVID-19 samples from the United States, Italy and Spain. In each case, the material was cDNA or gDNA derived from T cells, B-cell-depleted T cells, or PBMCs.

Trimming took 1 base from V and 5 from J; bases not matched to a gene: 12. The V gene's germline CDR1 is SGHNT and CDR2 YYREEE (reference sequence). The length of the CDR3 is 17 residues. This clone was counted a few times. Assay: immunoSEQ multiplex PCR; the TCRdb copy retains only in-frame clones and omits some. The sample has 140,000 to 150,000 clones, around nine tenths seen once; the top ten hold around 1.7%. The sequence was collected from a woman aged 45 to 65 with acute or convalescent COVID-19. The specimen was peripheral blood. The chain combines TRBV5-4 with TRBJ2-1, with 7 bases lining up with TRBD2. DNA of the CDR3: TGTGCCAGCAGCTTGTTGGCGGGAGAGAACCTAAACAATGAGCAGTTCTTC. Its protein product is CASSLLAGENLNNEQFF.